The source of this T cell receptor (beta chain) is a study of blood T cells in healthy people across ages. Study-level results: The long-lived group displayed more naive CD4+ cells, plus higher diversity, than the aged donors did.

Isolation yielded PBMCs, at least 6.5 million per sample, in every case. With a J-beta primer mix and a sample-barcoded 5' primer, a second PCR ran 7 to 11 cycles. Every single cDNA molecule received a tag from a template-switch adaptor with 12 random nucleotides. All samples gave at least 2.5 million CDR3-containing paired-end reads. TCRdb re-called the 5' RACE reads through MiXCR, storing one row per CDR3 protein. Among about 750,000 distinct CDR3 sequences listed, roughly 50% were seen once. The V end was cut by 2 bases, the J end by 0 bases, with 13 bases between. The CDR3 has 16 residues. In the case of this clonotype: The target antigen is unknown.

Sequenced: blood. This clonotype was sampled from an elderly man in good health. The chain carries TRBV12-3 or TRBV12-4 and TRBJ1-1; weak D call: TRBD1 (5 bases). The CDR3 reads CASSLRQGPMNTEAFF. DNA for the CDR3: TGTGCCAGCAGTTTAAGGCAGGGACCCATGAACACTGAAGCTTTCTTT.